The 18 T cell receptor beta chains below were found in one sample sequenced in a study of control samples from healthy donors and cancer patients. TCRdb keeps only in-frame clones here, not all; method: immunoSEQ multiplex PCR. Found here are around 90,000 clones, roughly 86% of them singletons; the top ten hold under 25%. The specimen sequenced was blood. The receptors come from a man under 40 in good health.

The rearrangement links TRBV30 to TRBJ1-3, with 9 bases lining up with TRBD1. Germline V lookup: CDR1 GTSNPN, CDR2 SVGIG (reference sequence). Losses at the gene ends were 5 bases for V and 4 bases for J; bases not matched to a gene: 3. CDR3 length equals 13 residues. CDR3 coding DNA: TGTGCCTGGGGACAGGGGATGGGAAACACCATATATTTT. It translates to CAWGQGMGNTIYF.

The chain is built from TRBV7-6 and TRBJ2-7; unclear D gene. The length of the CDR3 is 15 residues. Trimming took off 2 bases at V and 4 bases at J, with 15 bases between the two ends. CDR1 SGHVS and CDR2 FNYEAQ come from the germline V gene. CDR3 nucleotide sequence: TGTGCCAGCAGCTTATCGGAAGTGAATCCGTACGAGCAGTACTTC. The encoded protein is CASSLSEVNPYEQYF.

The chain carries TRBV18 and TRBJ2-1; 12 bases are shared with TRBD2. The junction had 9 bases not matched to a gene; V was cut back by 3 bases and J by 9 bases. Per the germline V gene, CDR1 is KGHSH and CDR2 is LQKENI. This CDR3 contains 16 residues. Here the CDR3 reads CASSPRLAGGRGEQFF. CDR3 DNA sequence: TGTGCCAGCTCACCGCGGCTAGCGGGGGGGCGGGGTGAGCAGTTCTTC.

The rearrangement links TRBV5-4 to TRBJ2-3; 7 bases map to TRBD2. V lost 9 bases, J lost 2 bases, and 6 bases stayed unmatched. The CDR3 sequence is 13 residues long. CDR1 SGHNT and CDR2 YYREEE come from the germline V gene (reference sequence). DNA for the CDR3: TGTGCCATTAGCGGGTCCTTCACAGATACGCAGTATTTT. Translating it yields CAISGSFTDTQYF.

This clone appeared once. V gene TRBV7-9 combines with J gene TRBJ1-1; D uncertain. The germline V gene encodes CDR1 SEHNR and CDR2 FQNEAQ (reference sequence). This CDR3 region has 15 residues. Trimming left V 5 bases short and J 3 bases short, with 16 bases between. The CDR3 sequence is CASSPRTVPDTEAFF. The CDR3, as DNA: TGTGCCAGCAGCCCCCGGACGGTGCCGGACACTGAAGCTTTCTTT.

This clone was counted once. The chain couples TRBV29-1 to TRBJ1-2, with D unclear. Between the trimmed V and J ends, which lost 1 base and 8 bases, there was a span of 11 bases. CDR3 length: 12 amino acids. Per the germline V gene, CDR1 is SQVTM and CDR2 is ANQGSEA. The CDR3 spells CSVEGGVSGYTF. CDR3 nucleotides: TGCAGCGTTGAAGGGGGTGTAAGCGGCTACACCTTC.

As regards this clone: In the same sample, other DNA sequences code for this CDR3. The CDR3 coding sequence is TGTGCCAGCAGCTTTCGACTAGCGGGGTTCACCGGGGAGCTGTTTTTT. This sequence encodes CASSFRLAGFTGELFF. The rearrangement links TRBV13 to TRBJ2-2, with 11 bases identical to TRBD2. The junction had 4 bases not matched to a gene; V was cut back by 3 bases and J by 4 bases. Germline V gene data show CDR1 as PRHDT and CDR2 as FYEKMQ (reference sequence). CDR3 size: 16 residues.

The chain has TRBV4-1 and TRBJ1-2; D is uncertain. CDR3 length equals 13 residues. Looked up from germline, CDR1 is MGHRA and CDR2 is YSYEKL. V was clipped by 1 base and J by 8 bases, with 11 bases between them. The CDR3 sequence is CASSQGLPGGYTF. CDR3 DNA: TGCGCCAGCAGCCAAGGACTCCCGGGAGGCTACACCTTC.

J is TRBJ2-1 and V is TRBV14; 9 bases map to TRBD2. CDR1 SGHDN and CDR2 FVKESK come from the germline V gene. The CDR3 is made up of 15 amino acids. The trim removed 2 bases at V and 10 bases at J, leaving 9 bases unmatched. The CDR3: CASSQLPGLAGEQFF. CDR3 nucleotide sequence: TGTGCCAGCAGCCAACTCCCGGGACTAGCAGGGGAGCAGTTCTTC.

The CDR3 loop reads CASSHDRGQQPQHF. CDR3 DNA: TGTGCCAGCAGTCACGACAGGGGGCAACAGCCCCAGCATTTT. The V gene is TRBV6-1, the J gene TRBJ1-5, with TRBD1 identical over 10 bases. Germline values: CDR1 MNHNS, CDR2 SASEGT. The V segment lost 5 bases and the J segment 7 bases; nucleotides outside the gene matches: 5. This CDR3 is built from 14 residues.

V usage is TRBV7-9 and J usage is TRBJ1-1; TRBD1 aligns across 8 bases. V lost 5 bases, J lost 1 base, and 3 bases stayed unmatched. The CDR3 extends over 14 amino acids. From germline, CDR1 is SEHNR and CDR2 FQNEAQ (reference sequence). The CDR3: CASSPGQGNTEAFF. CDR3 sequence (DNA): TGTGCCAGCAGCCCCGGACAGGGGAACACTGAAGCTTTCTTT. Based on the CDR3 plus reference TRBV7-9 and TRBJ1-1, the full variable domain is DTGVSQNPRHKITKRGQNVTFRCDPISEHNRLYWYRQTLGQGPEFLTYFQNEAQLEKSRLLSDRFSAERPKGSFSTLEIQRTEQGDSAMYLCASSPGQGNTEAFFGQGTRLTVV.

The gene calls are TRBV5-1 and TRBJ2-1; TRBD1 agrees at 10 bases. The CDR3 is 14 residues long. Trimming at V came to 4 bases and at J to 9 bases, leaving 7 bases not matched to a gene. The V gene's germline CDR1 is SGHRS and CDR2 YFSETQ. This chain's CDR3 is CASSGTGVIGEQFF. CDR3 DNA: TGCGCCAGCAGCGGGACAGGGGTAATAGGTGAGCAGTTCTTC.

V and J are TRBV19 and TRBJ2-6; unclear D gene. CDR3 length: 16 amino acids. The V gene's germline CDR1 is LNHDA and CDR2 SQIVND (reference sequence). Trimming took off 3 bases at V and 0 bases at J, with 9 bases between the two ends. The CDR3 spells CASSIGWVSGANVLTF. The CDR3, as DNA: TGTGCCAGTAGTATCGGCTGGGTCTCTGGGGCCAACGTCCTGACTTTC.

The rearrangement uses TRBV25-1 and TRBJ1-2, with D tentatively TRBD1 (5 bases). The CDR3 loop spans 14 amino acids. CDR1 and CDR2 from the germline V gene are MGHDK and SYGVNS. Trimming cost V 3 bases and J 7 bases, with 15 bases left between them. CDR3 sequence: CASSELTATIGYTF. CDR3 sequence (DNA): TGTGCCAGCAGTGAGTTGACAGCTACTATTGGCTACACCTTC.

The chain couples TRBV29-1 to TRBJ1-3; TRBD1 is a possible D gene (5 bases). The length of the CDR3 is 14 residues. Per germline, CDR1 SQVTM and CDR2 ANQGSEA. V lost 6 bases and J 2 bases, leaving 14 bases between the germline ends. CDR3: CSVGNGGPGNTIYF. CDR3 DNA: TGCAGCGTCGGGAATGGGGGACCTGGAAACACCATATATTTT.

This rearrangement joins TRBV7-9 to TRBJ2-4, with D possibly being TRBD1 or TRBD2 (6 bases each). V was clipped by 5 bases and J by 0 bases, with 14 bases between them. The CDR3 contains 16 residues. Germline V gene sequence: CDR1 SEHNR, CDR2 FQNEAQ (reference sequence). CDR3 region: CASSGQGGLAKNIQYF. CDR3 DNA: TGTGCCAGCAGCGGACAAGGGGGACTAGCCAAAAACATTCAGTACTTC.

J is TRBJ1-5 and V is TRBV27; TRBD1 is a possible D gene (6 bases). V was cut by 4 bases and J by 2 bases, with 12 bases left in between. The CDR3 sequence is 15 residues long. Looked up from germline, CDR1 is MNHEY and CDR2 is SMNVEV (reference sequence). CDR3 coding DNA: TGTGCCAGCAGTTCCCTTGAGGGGGGCAATCAGCCCCAGCATTTT. Residues: CASSSLEGGNQPQHF.

V and J are TRBV19 and TRBJ1-5; D might be TRBD1 (5 bases). Germline loops: CDR1 LNHDA, CDR2 SQIVND (reference sequence). With 8 bases removed from V and 6 bases from J, the gap between germline ends came to 17 bases. There are 14 residues in the CDR3. The DNA for the CDR3 is TGTGCCAGTTACGACCGGGGGGGTGGTCAGCCCCAGCATTTT. It encodes CASYDRGGGQPQHF.